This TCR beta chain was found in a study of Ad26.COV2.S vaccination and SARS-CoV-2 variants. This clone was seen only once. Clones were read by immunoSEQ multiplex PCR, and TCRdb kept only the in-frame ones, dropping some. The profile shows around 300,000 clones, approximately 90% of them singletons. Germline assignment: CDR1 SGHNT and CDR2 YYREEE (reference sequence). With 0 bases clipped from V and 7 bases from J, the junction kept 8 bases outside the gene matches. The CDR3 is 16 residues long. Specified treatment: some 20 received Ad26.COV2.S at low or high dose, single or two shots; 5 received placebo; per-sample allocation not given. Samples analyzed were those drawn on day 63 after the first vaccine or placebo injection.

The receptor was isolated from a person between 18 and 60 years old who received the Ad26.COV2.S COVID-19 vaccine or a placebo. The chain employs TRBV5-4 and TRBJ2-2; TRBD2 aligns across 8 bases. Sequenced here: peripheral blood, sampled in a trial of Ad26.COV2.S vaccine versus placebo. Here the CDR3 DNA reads TGTGCCAGCAGCTTGGATCCTAGCGGGTGGGGCGGGGAGCTGTTTTTT. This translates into CASSLDPSGWGGELFF.